Below are 20 T cell receptor beta chains sequenced from a single sample in a study of regulatory T cells in long-lasting Graves disease. Time point: persistent/refractory GD, antithyroid drugs over 5 years with positive TRAb. Generation of the TCR library employed RNA extracted from PBMCs. Assembly of TCR beta libraries relied on iRepertoire HTBI primers together with Arm-PCR of CDR3 regions. TCRdb reprocessed the multiplex PCR reads via MiXCR and lists one record per CDR3 protein. The sample consists of 700,000 or so distinct CDR3 sequences, around 30% of them appearing once. Sequencing was performed on peripheral blood mononuclear cells (PBMCs), taken when the disease was refractory, from a patient treated with antithyroid drugs. The receptors shown here come from a female donor with Graves disease.

This sequence joins TRBV12-3 or TRBV12-4 and TRBJ1-2; tentative D call: TRBD1 (6 bases). Trimming removed 2 bases at V and 6 bases at J, with 16 bases between. The length of the CDR3 is 15 residues. CDR3 sequence reads: CASSLSPGARNGYTF. The CDR3 region has the DNA TGTGCCAGCAGTTTATCCCCAGGGGCCAGGAATGGCTACACCTTC.

The DNA for the CDR3 is TGTGCCAGTAAGGGGGGACAGAGGAAAATTAACACTGAAGCTTTCTTT. This encodes CASKGGQRKINTEAFF. V gene TRBV7-3 combines with J gene TRBJ1-1; TRBD1 agrees at 7 bases. This CDR3 spans 16 amino acids. V shed 9 bases, J shed 2 bases, and the junction held 15 bases outside the gene matches. CDR1 is SGHTA and CDR2 is FQGTGA in the germline V gene.

CDR3 region: CASSLAHGTGLKTQYF. DNA of the CDR3: TGTGCCAGCAGTTTAGCGCATGGGACAGGGTTGAAGACCCAGTACTTC. The V call is TRBV12-3 or TRBV12-4, the J call TRBJ2-5; 9 nucleotides agree with TRBD1. J gave up 6 bases and V 0 bases, and 8 bases lay outside the gene matches. The CDR3 runs 16 residues.

This clonotype was seen ten or more times. V is TRBV2 and J is TRBJ1-6; TRBD1 is a possible D gene (6 bases). The V gene lost 6 bases and the J gene lost 6 bases, with 6 bases spanning the gap. The CDR3 has 12 residues. CDR1 and CDR2 (germline): SNHLY, FYNNEI. CDR3 residues: CASRQGNSPLHF. The CDR3 DNA reads as TGTGCCAGCAGACAGGGTAATTCACCCCTCCACTTT.

The CDR3 DNA sequence: TGCGCCAGCAGCCAAGAGGCCCAGCAAGGGTATGGCTACACCTTC. It codes for CASSQEAQQGYGYTF. The chain is built from TRBV4-1 and TRBJ1-2, with no clear D. This CDR3 contains 15 residues. V was clipped by 0 bases and J by 5 bases, with 13 bases between them. Per germline, CDR1 MGHRA and CDR2 YSYEKL.

This clonotype was seen more than once but under ten times. This chain joins TRBV28 and TRBJ1-4; 7 bases map to TRBD1. The CDR3 is 14 amino acids. The V and J ends lost 4 bases and 7 bases, in that order; junction bases with no gene match: 6. Germline V lookup: CDR1 MDHEN, CDR2 SYDVKM. The CDR3: CASSSGTESEKLFF. CDR3 DNA sequence: TGTGCCAGCAGTTCCGGGACAGAGAGTGAAAAACTGTTTTTT.

J is TRBJ1-5 and V is TRBV20-1, with D perhaps matching TRBD1 (5 bases). Germline CDR1 reads DFQATT; CDR2 reads SNEGSKA (reference sequence). Trimming left V 5 bases short and J 6 bases short, with 14 bases between. CDR3 length equals 13 residues. The CDR3 DNA reads as TGCAGTGCTCAGAAGCGGGGGGGTCAGCCCCAGCATTTT. As protein: CSAQKRGGQPQHF.

This clonotype has more than one count but fewer than ten. The rearrangement uses TRBV6-1 and TRBJ1-5, with D unclear. CDR1 is MNHNS, CDR2 SASEGT, per germline. The V and J ends lost 6 bases and 1 base respectively, with 13 bases between them. The CDR3 runs 15 residues. CDR3 coding DNA: TGTGCCAGCAGGCAGGAGAACAACAGCAATCAGCCCCAGCATTTT. It translates to CASRQENNSNQPQHF.

Worth noting for this clonotype: A much larger clone is a single base away; this may be a read error. The rearrangement uses TRBV6-1 and TRBJ1-1, with 8 positions matching TRBD1. The CDR3 runs 13 residues. The ends lost 4 bases at V and 5 bases at J; junction bases unmatched: 3. The germline CDR1 and CDR2 sequences are MNHNS and SASEGT. Written as DNA, the CDR3 is TGTGCCAGCAGTGGGGACAGGTCGACTGAAGCTTTCTTT. Its translation is CASSGDRSTEAFF.

This clonotype was counted once. This chain links TRBV9 with TRBJ2-5; 7 positions match TRBD1. Germline assignment: CDR1 SGDLS and CDR2 YYNGEE. The V segment lost 2 bases and the J segment 1 base; nucleotides outside the gene matches: 8. This CDR3 is 16 amino acids long. CDR3 nucleotide sequence: TGTGCCAGCAGCGTGCGCTCGGGACAGCTCCAAGAGACCCAGTACTTC. Protein product: CASSVRSGQLQETQYF.

This clonotype was detected only a few times. V usage is TRBV25-1 and J usage is TRBJ1-4; no clear D gene. Germline V CDR1 and CDR2: MGHDK, SYGVNS. V gave up 8 bases and J gave up 3 bases, with 13 bases separating them. CDR3 length equals 14 residues. CDR3 in amino acids: CASRDTGANEKLFF. The CDR3 DNA reads TGTGCCAGCCGAGACACGGGTGCTAATGAAAAACTGTTTTTT.

This chain's CDR3 is CASNPFAGASYEQYF. CDR3 sequence (DNA): TGTGCCAGCAACCCTTTTGCTGGGGCCTCCTACGAGCAGTACTTC. The chain recombines TRBV7-9 with TRBJ2-7, with TRBD1 as a possible D gene (5 bases). Germline V gene sequence: CDR1 SEHNR, CDR2 FQNEAQ (reference sequence). Between the trimmed V and J ends, which lost 7 bases and 0 bases, there was a span of 16 bases. CDR3 length: 15 residues.

In its sample, this clonotype was seen many times. This CDR3 is CASSPGQGARETQYF. The CDR3 DNA reads as TGTGCCAGCAGTCCGGGACAGGGGGCGCGGGAGACCCAGTACTTC. The chain recombines TRBV12-3 or TRBV12-4 with TRBJ2-5, with TRBD1 matching 12 bases. CDR3 size: 15 residues. Germline trimming cut 5 bases from V and 5 bases from J; bases unmatched to any gene: 6.

This chain uses TRBV6-1 with TRBJ1-5, with 12 bases fitting TRBD1. With V trimmed by 5 bases and J by 0 bases, 11 bases remained unmatched. CDR1 is MNHNS and CDR2 is SASEGT in the germline V gene. This CDR3 contains 19 residues. CDR3 sequence (DNA): TGTGCCAGCAGTTTCGGGACAGGGGGCCCCCCTTATAGCAATCAGCCCCAGCATTTT. This encodes CASSFGTGGPPYSNQPQHF.

The sample holds many counts of this clonotype. The chain employs TRBV6-4 and TRBJ1-2; 7 positions match TRBD1. Germline V gene lookup returns CDR1 MRHNA and CDR2 SNTAGT. With V trimmed by 3 bases and J by 7 bases, 14 bases remained unmatched. This CDR3 comprises 16 residues. The chain's CDR3 is CASSEGTDVKLRGYTF. The CDR3 DNA sequence: TGTGCCAGCAGTGAGGGGACAGACGTTAAGTTGCGTGGCTACACCTTC.

Comment on this clonotype: Germline and junction disagree at one end, which may indicate a read error. The gene calls are TRBV5-1 and TRBJ1-5, with a possible D match to TRBD1 (5 bases). The CDR3 loop spans 15 amino acids. In germline, CDR1 is SGHRS, CDR2 YFSETQ. CDR3 sequence reads: CASSAGDVSNQPQHF. In nucleotides, the CDR3 is TGTGCCAGCAGCGCCGGGGACGTTAGCAATCAGCCCCAGCATTTT.

The rearrangement joins TRBV29-1 to TRBJ2-3; TRBD2 matches 8 bases. The germline V gene has CDR1 SQVTM and CDR2 ANQGSEA. The V segment lost 3 bases and the J segment 0 bases; nucleotides outside the gene matches: 8. The CDR3 runs 16 residues. CDR3 sequence: CSVDSASGFSTDTQYF. CDR3 bases: TGCAGCGTTGATTCGGCTAGCGGGTTCAGCACAGATACGCAGTATTTT.

The sample holds many counts of this clonotype. J is TRBJ1-2 and V is TRBV12-5; maybe TRBD1 (5 bases). V was shortened by 6 bases and J by 8 bases, with 16 bases between the two germline ends. Germline-derived CDR1 and CDR2 are LGHNT and FRNRAP. The CDR3 contains 13 residues. The CDR3 region is CASGPNRSRGYTF. The CDR3 bases are TGTGCTAGTGGCCCTAACAGGTCAAGAGGCTACACCTTC.

The chain couples TRBV25-1 to TRBJ1-4; D gene ambiguous. This CDR3 region has 17 residues. Germline CDR1 reads MGHDK; CDR2 reads SYGVNS. Deletions cut 3 bases from V and 2 bases from J, with 16 bases between. Written as DNA, the CDR3 is TGTGCCAGCAGTGATCCGGGCTCCTATCAGACTAATGAAAAACTGTTTTTT. Its protein product is CASSDPGSYQTNEKLFF.

The chain uses TRBV7-3 and TRBJ1-1; 12 nucleotides align to TRBD1. Per germline, CDR1 SGHTA and CDR2 FQGTGA. The CDR3 totals 17 residues. V gave up 5 bases and J gave up 3 bases; unmatched junction bases: 10. CDR3: CASSPRGTGGAYTEAFF. Here the CDR3 DNA reads TGTGCCAGCAGCCCCCGCGGGACAGGGGGCGCGTACACTGAAGCTTTCTTT.